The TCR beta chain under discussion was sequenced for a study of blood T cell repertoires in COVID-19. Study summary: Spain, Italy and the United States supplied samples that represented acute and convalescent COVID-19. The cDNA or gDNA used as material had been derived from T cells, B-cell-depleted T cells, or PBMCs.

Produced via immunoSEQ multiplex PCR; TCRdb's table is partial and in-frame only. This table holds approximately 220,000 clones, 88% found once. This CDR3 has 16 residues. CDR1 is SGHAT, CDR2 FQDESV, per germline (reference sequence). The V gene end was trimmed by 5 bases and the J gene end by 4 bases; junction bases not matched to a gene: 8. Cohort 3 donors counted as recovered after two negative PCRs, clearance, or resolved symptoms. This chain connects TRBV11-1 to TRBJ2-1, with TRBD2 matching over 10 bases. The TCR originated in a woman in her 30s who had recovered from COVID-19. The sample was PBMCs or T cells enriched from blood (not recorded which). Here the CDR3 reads CASSPAGGPIYNEQFF. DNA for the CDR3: TGTGCCAGCAGCCCAGCGGGGGGGCCAATTTACAATGAGCAGTTCTTC. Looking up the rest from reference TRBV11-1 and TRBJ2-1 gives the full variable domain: EAEVAQSPRYKITEKSQAVAFWCDPISGHATLYWYRQILGQGPELLVQFQDESVVDDSQLPKDRFSAERLKGVDSTLKIQPAELGDSAMYLCASSPAGGPIYNEQFFGPGTRLTVL.